Each of the 7 T cell receptor beta chains below was sequenced from the same sample in a study of CD8+ T cells in alopecia areata (dated by TCRdb to 2016 to 2019). In light of the paper, this sample's time point label describes: four to five weeks on oral tofacitinib. The treatment or condition label corresponds to: oral pan-JAK inhibitor, 5-10 mg twice daily. The method behind the library was the immunoSEQ multiplex PCR assay. For TCR sequencing, RNA was extracted from every sample and reverse transcribed into cDNA to serve as template. This immuneACCESS table, as held by TCRdb, lists in-frame sequences with V and J called but not all clones. Of the missing ones, under half trace to an unresolved V gene in checked studies; the others have no known cause. The sample includes 130,000 to 150,000 clones, with roughly 80% observed a single time. The ten largest clonotypes hold roughly 25% of the sample.

This sample comprised CD8+ T cells sorted from blood, obtained at week 4, from a patient treated with tofacitinib. These receptors were taken from a human donor with alopecia areata.

Here the CDR3 reads CASSGGPYNEQFF. The CDR3 coding sequence is TGTGCCAGTAGCGGGGGGCCCTACAATGAGCAGTTCTTC. This chain connects TRBV2 to TRBJ2-1; TRBD2 matches 10 bases. V trimming: 9 bases; J trimming: 2 bases; junction bases outside the gene matches: 1. The CDR3 is 13 residues long. In germline, CDR1 is SNHLY, CDR2 FYNNEI. Based on the CDR3 plus reference TRBV2 and TRBJ2-1, the full variable domain is EPEVTQTPSHQVTQMGQEVILRCVPISNHLYFYWYRQILGQKVEFLVSFYNNEISEKSEIFDDQFSVERPDGSNFTLKIRSTKLEDSAMYFCASSGGPYNEQFFGPGTRLTVL.

V and J are TRBV11-2 and TRBJ1-1; D may be TRBD1 (6 bases). Trimming pared 5 bases from V and 1 base from J, leaving 14 bases between. In germline, CDR1 is SGHAT, CDR2 FQNNGV. This CDR3 has 15 residues. CDR3 loop: CASSRRDTPNTEAFF. DNA for the CDR3: TGTGCCAGCAGCCGGAGGGACACTCCGAACACTGAAGCTTTCTTT. The full variable domain, completed using reference TRBV11-2 and TRBJ1-1, is EAGVAQSPRYKIIEKRQSVAFWCNPISGHATLYWYQQILGQGPKLLIQFQNNGVVDDSQLPKDRFSAERLKGVDSTLKIQPAKLEDSAVYLCASSRRDTPNTEAFFGQGTRLTVV.

The table lists this clone with a count of one. This chain joins TRBV7-9 and TRBJ2-5; maybe TRBD1 (5 bases). Germline-derived CDR1 and CDR2 are SEHNR and FQNEAQ (reference sequence). The CDR3 has 14 residues. V was cut by 2 bases and J by 2 bases, with 9 bases left in between. CDR3 coding DNA: TGTGCCAGCAGCTTACAGGGTGGTCAAGAGACCCAGTACTTC. Residues: CASSLQGGQETQYF.

This chain links TRBV27 with TRBJ2-3, with 7 bases that match TRBD2. This CDR3 comprises 15 residues. V lost 5 bases, J lost 5 bases, and 10 bases stayed unmatched. Germline CDR1 is MNHEY and CDR2 is SMNVEV (reference sequence). DNA for the CDR3: TGTGCCAGCAGTCCGCTTGGGGGGGTAGGAGATACGCAGTATTTT. Translating gives CASSPLGGVGDTQYF.

The rearrangement uses TRBV4-1 and TRBJ2-7, with D tentatively TRBD1 (6 bases). Germline values: CDR1 MGHRA, CDR2 YSYEKL. Trimming cost V 2 bases and J 1 base, with 12 bases left between them. The CDR3 is made up of 15 amino acids. This CDR3 is CASSQFRDTSYEQYF. In DNA, the CDR3 is TGCGCCAGCAGCCAATTCAGGGACACATCCTACGAGCAGTACTTC.

The J gene is TRBJ1-1, the V gene TRBV9; perhaps TRBD1 as D (5 bases). CDR1 is SGDLS, CDR2 YYNGEE, per germline. This CDR3 spans 15 amino acids. V dropped 0 bases and J dropped 1 base, with 10 bases sitting between them. The CDR3 region is CASSVGLGENTEAFF. The CDR3 bases are TGTGCCAGCAGCGTAGGGCTAGGGGAGAACACTGAAGCTTTCTTT.

The chain combines TRBV4-3 with TRBJ2-7; either TRBD1 or TRBD2 may supply D (6 bases each). V lost 4 bases and J lost 4, with 17 bases in between. The CDR3 runs to 15 residues. CDR1 is LGHNA and CDR2 is YSLEER in the germline V gene. DNA of the CDR3: TGCGCCAGCAGCCGGGGGGCAGGGGTCGGGTACGAGCAGTACTTC. It is translated as CASSRGAGVGYEQYF.